Presented here are 27 T cell receptor beta chains from one specimen sequenced in a study of early T cells in non-severe SARS-CoV-2 infection. MiXCR was run by TCRdb on the 5' RACE reads, yielding one entry per CDR3 protein. This sample has 60,000 or so distinct CDR3 sequences, with around 12% found just once. Specimen: whole blood, collected at baseline. The receptors shown here come from an adult who was a healthcare worker with PCR-confirmed SARS-CoV-2 infection or an uninfected control (not recorded which).

The chain uses TRBV20-1 and TRBJ2-7; the match to TRBD1 covers 7 bases. This CDR3 is 14 amino acids long. Germline CDR1 is DFQATT and CDR2 is SNEGSKA (reference sequence). Unmatched junction bases numbered 5, after V lost 0 bases and J lost 3 bases. As DNA, the CDR3 is TGCAGTGCTAGAGACCCGGGACAGTTCTACGAGCAGTACTTC. It specifies CSARDPGQFYEQYF.

The CDR3 coding sequence is TGTGCCAGCAGCTTACGCCTGGAACGCACAGATACGCAGTATTTT. Its translation: CASSLRLERTDTQYF. The chain has TRBV7-6 and TRBJ2-3; D is unresolved. Germline CDR1 is SGHVS and CDR2 is FNYEAQ. The CDR3 is 15 residues long. V was cut by 2 bases and J by 1 base, with 10 bases left in between.

This clonotype was counted ten times or more. This chain links TRBV3-1 with TRBJ2-1; D not resolved. Germline V gives CDR1 LGHDT, CDR2 YNNKEL (reference sequence). This CDR3 comprises 16 residues. Trimming cost V 0 bases and J 0 bases, with 9 bases left between them. CDR3 loop: CASSQDPASSYNEQFF. Here the CDR3 DNA reads TGTGCCAGCAGCCAAGATCCTGCTAGCTCCTACAATGAGCAGTTCTTC.

In its sample, this clonotype was seen a few times. The chain couples TRBV2 to TRBJ2-7; TRBD2 matches at 7 bases. In germline, CDR1 is SNHLY, CDR2 FYNNEI. The CDR3 contains 17 residues. The V gene end was trimmed by 3 bases and the J gene end by 4 bases; junction bases not matched to a gene: 15. The CDR3 spells CASSDRLGGSDYYEQYF. The DNA for the CDR3 is TGTGCCAGCAGTGACCGGCTCGGGGGGTCCGATTATTACGAGCAGTACTTC.

This chain connects TRBV6-5 to TRBJ2-3, with TRBD2 identical over 13 bases. V dropped 10 bases and J dropped 5; count of bases not matched to a gene: 9. The CDR3 totals 15 residues. Germline values: CDR1 MNHEY, CDR2 SVGAGI. This chain's CDR3 is CATAQLAGGQDTQYF. DNA of the CDR3: TGTGCCACCGCCCAACTAGCGGGAGGGCAAGATACGCAGTATTTT.

This chain connects TRBV7-2 to TRBJ2-2; D unclear. Germline V gene sequence: CDR1 SGHTA, CDR2 FQGNSA. The CDR3 length is 13 residues. Trimming cost V 0 bases and J 7 bases, with 6 bases left between them. The CDR3, as DNA: TGTGCCAGCAGCTTAGCAAAGGTCGGGGAGCTGTTTTTT. This codes for CASSLAKVGELFF. The full variable domain, in which reference TRBV7-2 and TRBJ2-2 provide the parts outside the CDR3, is GAGVSQSPSNKVTEKGKDVELRCDPISGHTALYWYRQSLGQGLEFLIYFQGNSAPDKSGLPSDRFSAERTGGSVSTLTIQRTQQEDSAVYLCASSLAKVGELFFGEGSRLTVL.

V gene TRBV29-1 combines with J gene TRBJ2-7; D remains unclear. V shed 1 base and J shed 1 base, with 14 bases lying between them. Germline V gene lookup returns CDR1 SQVTM and CDR2 ANQGSEA. The CDR3 has 15 residues. CDR3: CSVEGEQMGSYEQYF. As DNA, the CDR3 is TGCAGCGTTGAAGGGGAACAAATGGGTTCCTACGAGCAGTACTTC.

This chain links TRBV6-5 with TRBJ2-2; the match to TRBD1 covers 8 bases. V gave up 2 bases and J gave up 3 bases; unmatched junction bases: 2. CDR1 is MNHEY, CDR2 SVGAGI, per germline. The CDR3 contains 15 residues. As DNA, the CDR3 is TGTGCCAGCAGTTACCCGACAGGGGACACCGGGGAGCTGTTTTTT. Protein sequence: CASSYPTGDTGELFF.

The chain carries TRBV6-2 or TRBV6-3 and TRBJ1-5, with TRBD1 identical over 7 bases. The CDR3 consists of 14 residues. V lost 4 bases and J lost 4; bases outside the gene matches: 4. In germline, CDR1 is MNHEY, CDR2 SVGEGT. This CDR3 is CASSFRGDNQPQHF. The DNA of the CDR3 is TGTGCCAGCAGTTTCAGGGGGGATAATCAGCCCCAGCATTTT.

This clonotype came up many times. This sequence joins TRBV4-3 and TRBJ2-1, with 7 bases aligning to TRBD2. This CDR3 is built from 16 residues. CDR1 is LGHNA and CDR2 is YSLEER in the germline V gene. V shed 1 base, J shed 8 bases, and the junction held 11 bases outside the gene matches. The CDR3 DNA is TGCGCCAGCAGCCAAGGGAATAGCGGGCTCAGTTATGAGCAGTTCTTC. It yields the protein CASSQGNSGLSYEQFF.

The chain is built from TRBV20-1 and TRBJ2-1; 9 nucleotides line up with TRBD2. This CDR3 is built from 17 residues. The V gene's germline CDR1 is DFQATT and CDR2 SNEGSKA (reference sequence). Unmatched junction bases numbered 10, after V lost 0 bases and J lost 4 bases. This CDR3 reads CSARDGSRLAGYNEQFF. Here the CDR3 DNA reads TGCAGTGCTAGAGATGGCTCGCGGCTAGCGGGGTACAATGAGCAGTTCTTC.

Only a few counts were recorded for this clonotype. V and J are TRBV5-1 and TRBJ1-6; possible D gene TRBD1, 5 bases. Trimming cost V 0 bases and J 7 bases, with 8 bases left between them. There are 14 residues in the CDR3. CDR1 is SGHRS, CDR2 YFSETQ, per germline. The CDR3 reads CASSLEQVNSPLHF. The CDR3 DNA is TGCGCCAGCAGCTTGGAACAGGTCAATTCACCCCTCCACTTT.

A few counts support this clonotype. The V gene is TRBV10-3, the J gene TRBJ1-5, with TRBD1 identical over 9 bases. The V gene's germline CDR1 is ENHRY and CDR2 SYGVKD. Trimming at V came to 11 bases and at J to 4 bases, leaving 6 bases not matched to a gene. The CDR3 is made up of 13 amino acids. The CDR3 is CAARDRENQPQHF. DNA for the CDR3: TGTGCCGCCAGGGACAGGGAAAATCAGCCCCAGCATTTT.

J is TRBJ2-5 and V is TRBV12-3 or TRBV12-4; D unresolved. The CDR3 covers 14 residues. V was trimmed by 0 bases and J by 5 bases, leaving 10 bases between them. CDR3 sequence (DNA): TGTGCCAGCAGTTTAGCGTCCGGTGCTGAGACCCAGTACTTC. Its translation: CASSLASGAETQYF.

CDR3 in amino acids: CASSPLPTGETQYF. The CDR3 nucleotides are TGTGCCAGCTCACCTCTCCCTACGGGGGAGACCCAGTACTTC. The chain joins TRBV18 to TRBJ2-5; TRBD2 might be the D (5 bases). V lost 3 bases to trimming and J lost 5 bases, with 13 bases between them. There are 14 residues in the CDR3. Per germline, CDR1 KGHSH and CDR2 LQKENI.

The sample holds a few counts of this clonotype. This rearrangement joins TRBV4-3 to TRBJ1-2, with 7 bases fitting TRBD1. This CDR3 has 14 amino acids. Germline loops: CDR1 LGHNA, CDR2 YSLEER. J lost 2 bases, V lost 4 bases, and 4 bases had no gene match. The CDR3 DNA reads TGCGCCAGCAGCCCCGACAGGGCCAACTATGGCTACACCTTC. Translated: CASSPDRANYGYTF.

CDR3 amino acids: CASSPKDRGRETQYF. The DNA for the CDR3 is TGCGCCAGCAGCCCAAAGGACAGGGGACGGGAGACCCAGTACTTC. J is TRBJ2-5 and V is TRBV5-1, with 9 bases lining up with TRBD1. Germline values: CDR1 SGHRS, CDR2 YFSETQ. Trimming at V came to 4 bases and at J to 5 bases, leaving 9 bases not matched to a gene. This CDR3 region has 15 residues.

This chain joins TRBV20-1 and TRBJ2-7, with 8 bases lining up with TRBD1. After removal of 6 bases from V and 0 bases from J, the junction contained 7 bases not matched to a gene. The CDR3 spans 14 residues. Germline loops: CDR1 DFQATT, CDR2 SNEGSKA (reference sequence). DNA for the CDR3: TGCAGTGCCCTTGTTGGGACAGGCTCCTACGAGCAGTACTTC. Amino acids: CSALVGTGSYEQYF.

By share of the sample, this clonotype is medium-sized. The chain joins TRBV2 to TRBJ2-1; a possible D gene is TRBD1 (6 bases). Germline V gives CDR1 SNHLY, CDR2 FYNNEI. V shed 7 bases and J shed 7 bases, with 8 bases lying between them. The CDR3 consists of 11 residues. For the CDR3, the DNA is TGTGCCAGCAATGGACAGAATGAGCAGTTCTTC. It encodes CASNGQNEQFF.

The sample holds many counts of this clonotype. The gene calls are TRBV20-1 and TRBJ2-1; 11 bases align to TRBD2. V lost 5 bases to trimming and J lost 4 bases; unmatched junction nucleotides: 7. This CDR3 is 15 amino acids long. Germline assignment: CDR1 DFQATT and CDR2 SNEGSKA (reference sequence). The CDR3 DNA sequence: TGCAGTGCTCAGACCGGGACTAGCGGATACAATGAGCAGTTCTTC. Residues: CSAQTGTSGYNEQFF.

This rearrangement joins TRBV5-1 to TRBJ1-2, with 11 bases aligning to TRBD1. The junction had 12 bases not matched to a gene; V was cut back by 5 bases and J by 0 bases. The CDR3 is 18 residues long. Looked up from germline, CDR1 is SGHRS and CDR2 is YFSETQ. This CDR3 reads CASSPKPGQGDSNYGYTF. The CDR3 bases are TGCGCCAGCAGTCCCAAACCGGGACAGGGGGATTCTAACTATGGCTACACCTTC. The whole variable domain, remainder taken from reference TRBV5-1 and TRBJ1-2, is KAGVTQTPRYLIKTRGQQVTLSCSPISGHRSVSWYQQTPGQGLQFLFEYFSETQRNKGNFPGRFSGRQFSNSRSEMNVSTLELGDSALYLCASSPKPGQGDSNYGYTFGSGTRLTVV.

The chain uses TRBV27 and TRBJ2-1; 14 bases are a match to TRBD2. The germline CDR1 and CDR2 sequences are MNHEY and SMNVEV (reference sequence). CDR3 length equals 16 residues. The trim removed 6 bases at V and 9 bases at J, leaving 10 bases unmatched. The CDR3 DNA reads TGTGCCAGCAGGAGGCCCGGGACTAGCGGGAGTAGTGAGCAGTTCTTC. This gives the protein CASRRPGTSGSSEQFF.

The chain has TRBV28 and TRBJ2-3; 10 bases line up with TRBD1. The CDR3 loop spans 17 amino acids. V lost 3 bases, J lost 4 bases, and 10 bases stayed unmatched. Germline CDR1 MDHEN, CDR2 SYDVKM. CDR3 coding DNA: TGTGCCAGCAGTTTCTGGGGACAGGGGTATGGCGCAGATACGCAGTATTTT. Translation: CASSFWGQGYGADTQYF.

This clonotype was recorded at least ten times. J is TRBJ2-3 and V is TRBV7-9; 7 bases agree with TRBD2. V was pared by 5 bases and J by 5 bases, with 4 bases of the junction left unmatched. CDR1 and CDR2 (germline): SEHNR, FQNEAQ (reference sequence). The CDR3 spans 13 residues. CDR3 bases: TGTGCCAGCAGCGCCCTAGCGGTAGATACGCAGTATTTT. It yields the protein CASSALAVDTQYF.

The chain carries TRBV5-1 and TRBJ2-7, with a weak D call TRBD1 (6 bases). CDR1 is SGHRS and CDR2 is YFSETQ in the germline V gene. The CDR3 runs to 14 residues. The germline V and J ends were trimmed by 4 bases and 6 bases, with 17 bases remaining between them. CDR3 residues: CASSTQQGSGEQYF. In nucleotides, the CDR3 is TGCGCCAGCAGCACTCAACAGGGATCGGGCGAGCAGTACTTC.

Only a few counts were recorded for this clonotype. V is TRBV11-2 and J is TRBJ2-2; D might be TRBD2 (5 bases). CDR1 is SGHAT, CDR2 FQNNGV, per germline. The CDR3 length is 14 residues. The germline V and J ends were trimmed by 5 bases and 6 bases, with 13 bases remaining between them. The CDR3 region has the DNA TGTGCCAGCAGCAGAGTCAGGAGGTCCGGGGAGCTGTTTTTT. Its protein product is CASSRVRRSGELFF.

This clonotype has just a few counts. J is TRBJ1-5 and V is TRBV7-9; maybe TRBD1 (5 bases). Trimming left V 4 bases short and J 5 bases short, with 15 bases between. There are 15 residues in the CDR3. CDR1 SEHNR and CDR2 FQNEAQ come from the germline V gene (reference sequence). CDR3 DNA: TGTGCCAGCAGCTACGCAGGGACTCCCGATCAGCCCCAGCATTTT. As protein: CASSYAGTPDQPQHF.